Detailed here is one T cell receptor (beta chain). In the original analysis: Scientists estimated how many nucleated cells there were by amplifying reference gene primers. Profiled with immunoSEQ multiplex PCR; TCRdb holds only in-frame clones, not every one. D and trimming were read from the DNA, whereas the V and J calls and clone size are those reported in that table. In the table there are 55,000 to 70,000 clones, roughly 82% of which are singletons. The V gene end was trimmed by 3 bases and the J gene end by 4 bases; junction bases not matched to a gene: 10. Germline CDR1 is SGHDT and CDR2 is YYEEEE. The CDR3 is 16 amino acids. This entry comes from a study of blood T cell repertoires in COVID-19. On the study more broadly: Sites across the United States, Italy and Spain contributed samples from acute and convalescent COVID-19. The cDNA or gDNA used as material had been derived from T cells, B-cell-depleted T cells, or PBMCs.

The rearrangement links TRBV5-6 to TRBJ1-5; TRBD1 aligns across 7 bases. The specimen sequenced was peripheral blood. The receptor comes from a woman aged 55 to 70 with acute or convalescent COVID-19. The chain's CDR3 is CASSSFRGALNQPQHF. The CDR3 nucleotides are TGTGCCAGCAGCTCCTTCAGGGGGGCCCTAAATCAGCCCCAGCATTTT.